This T cell receptor (beta chain) was recorded in a study of T cells after yellow fever vaccination. Overall study results and limits: Researchers cautioned that FACS-sorted repertoires could harbor abundant clonotypes contaminating from the bulk population. Weaker in magnitude, the secondary response showed a faster peak on day 5 versus 15.

TCRdb used MiXCR to reprocess the 5' RACE reads, holding one entry per CDR3 protein. The table lists around 500,000 distinct CDR3 sequences, 21% of them singletons. From germline, CDR1 is MDHEN and CDR2 SYDVKM. The V gene lost 6 bases and the J gene lost 1 base, with 15 bases spanning the gap. There are 16 residues in the CDR3. Worth noting for this clonotype: Its target is not known.

The sequence was obtained from a man aged 18 to 35 who received the YFV17D yellow fever vaccine. The specimen comprised PBMCs, sampled 21 days after the first yellow fever vaccination. The chain joins TRBV28 to TRBJ1-4; the D gene is possibly TRBD1 (5 bases). As DNA, the CDR3 is TGTGCCAGCAGCCCGTTTTCAGGGAAAACTAATGAAAAACTGTTTTTT. Protein: CASSPFSGKTNEKLFF.